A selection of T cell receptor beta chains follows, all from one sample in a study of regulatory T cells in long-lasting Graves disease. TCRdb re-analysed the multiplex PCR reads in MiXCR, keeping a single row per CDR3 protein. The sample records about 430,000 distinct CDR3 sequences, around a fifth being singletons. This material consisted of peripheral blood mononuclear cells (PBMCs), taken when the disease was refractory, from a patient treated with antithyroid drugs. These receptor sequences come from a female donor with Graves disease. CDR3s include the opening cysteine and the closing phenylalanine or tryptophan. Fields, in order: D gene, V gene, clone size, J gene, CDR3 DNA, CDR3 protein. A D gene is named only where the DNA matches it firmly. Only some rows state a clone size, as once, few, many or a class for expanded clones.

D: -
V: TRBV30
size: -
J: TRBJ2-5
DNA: TGTGCCTCTCTCCGGGGTACACGCGGAGAGACCCAGTACTTC
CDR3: CASLRGTRGETQYF

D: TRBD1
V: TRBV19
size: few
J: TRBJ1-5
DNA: TGTGCCAGTAGTATCACCAGGGGGAATCAGCCCCAGCATTTT
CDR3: CASSITRGNQPQHF

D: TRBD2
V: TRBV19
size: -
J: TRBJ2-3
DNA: TGTGCCAGTAGTTTTAGCGGGAGCCAAGGAGATACGCAGTATTTT
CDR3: CASSFSGSQGDTQYF

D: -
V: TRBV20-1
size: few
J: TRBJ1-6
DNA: TGCAGTGCTAGAGGCCGTGGGTCACCCCTCCACTTT
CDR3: CSARGRGSPLHF

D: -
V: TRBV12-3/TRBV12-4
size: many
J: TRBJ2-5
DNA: TGTGCCAGCAGTTTAACCAGCGGAAAAGAGACCCAGTACTTC
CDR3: CASSLTSGKETQYF

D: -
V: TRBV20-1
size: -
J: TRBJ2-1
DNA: TGCAGTGCTAGTGACAATGAGCAGTTCTTC
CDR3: CSASDNEQFF

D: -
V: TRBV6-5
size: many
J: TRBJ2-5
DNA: TGTGCCAGCAGTTACAGGGCGGGACAAGAGACCCAGTACTTC
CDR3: CASSYRAGQETQYF

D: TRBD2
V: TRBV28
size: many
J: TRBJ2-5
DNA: TGTGCCAGCAGCAAGTGGGGGGGAGAGACCCAGTACTTC
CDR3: CASSKWGGETQYF

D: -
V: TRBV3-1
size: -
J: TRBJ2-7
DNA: TGTGCCAGCAGCCAAGAAGGTCAAGGGGTTAGTTACGAGCAGTACTTC
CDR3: CASSQEGQGVSYEQYF

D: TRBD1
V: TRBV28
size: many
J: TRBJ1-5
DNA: TGTGCCAGCAGAGGGGGACAGTCGTTTTATCAGCCCCAGCATTTT
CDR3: CASRGGQSFYQPQHF

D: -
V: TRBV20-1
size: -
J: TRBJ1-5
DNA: TGCAGTGCTAGCAACCTCATATATAGCAATCAGCCCCAGCATTTT
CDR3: CSASNLIYSNQPQHF

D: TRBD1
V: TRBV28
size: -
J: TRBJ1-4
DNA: TGTGCCAGCAGTTCTCCACGGACAGGGCAGGCTGTTGAAAAACTGTTTTTT
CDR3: CASSSPRTGQAVEKLFF

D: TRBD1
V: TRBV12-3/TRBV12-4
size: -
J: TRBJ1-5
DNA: TGTGCCAGCAGTCCCGCCGGGACAGGGGTTAGCAATCAGCCCCAGCATTTT
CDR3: CASSPAGTGVSNQPQHF

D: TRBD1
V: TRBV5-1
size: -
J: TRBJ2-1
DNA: TGCGCCAGCAGCAGGGGACAGAACAATGAGCAGTTCTTC
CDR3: CASSRGQNNEQFF

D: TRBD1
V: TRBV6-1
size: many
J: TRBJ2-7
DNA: TGTGCCAGCAGTAAGGACAGGGGTTCTTCCTACGAGCAGTACTTC
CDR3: CASSKDRGSSYEQYF

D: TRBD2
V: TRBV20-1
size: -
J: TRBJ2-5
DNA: TGCAGTGCTAGAGATCGGGACTACCCCATTGCGACCCAGTACTTC
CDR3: CSARDRDYPIATQYF

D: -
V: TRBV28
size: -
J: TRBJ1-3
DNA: TGTGCCGGGGGATCCCCAGGAAACACCATATATTTT
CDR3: CAGGSPGNTIYF

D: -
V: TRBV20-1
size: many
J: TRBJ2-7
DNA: TGCAGTGCTAGAGACGGCGGGATGGTGGGCGAGCAGTACTTC
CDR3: CSARDGGMVGEQYF

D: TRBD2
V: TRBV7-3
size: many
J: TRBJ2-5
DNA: TGTGCCAGCAGCTTAAGTGGGACTAGAGATGAGACCCAGTACTTC
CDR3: CASSLSGTRDETQYF

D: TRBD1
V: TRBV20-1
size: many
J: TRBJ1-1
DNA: TGCAGTGCCGACCCAGGGGGGATGAACACTGAAGCTTTCTTT
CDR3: CSADPGGMNTEAFF